This T cell receptor (beta chain) was profiled in a study of blood T cells in healthy people across ages. No fewer than 6 micrograms of total RNA were isolated from every sample. This clonotype was detected only a few times. CDR3 length: 17 residues. Per germline, CDR1 SQVTM and CDR2 ANQGSEA. V lost 1 base to trimming and J lost 2 bases, with 18 bases between them. It was with a sample-barcoded 5' primer and a J-beta primer mix that a second PCR of roughly 7 to 11 cycles was run. A tag from a template-switch adaptor with 12 random nucleotides marked each cDNA molecule. The study obtained at least 2.5 million CDR3-containing paired-end reads from every sample. TCRdb itself ran the 5' RACE reads through MiXCR, one entry per CDR3 protein. The sample records about 1.4 million distinct CDR3 sequences, around 59% being singletons.

The receptor was isolated from a man between 18 and 29 years old in good health. Sequenced sample: blood. The rearrangement uses TRBV29-1 and TRBJ2-1, with unresolved D. The CDR3 is CSVEAGTPKVPYNEQFF. CDR3 nucleotides: TGCAGCGTTGAAGCAGGAACCCCCAAAGTACCCTACAATGAGCAGTTCTTC.